The source of this TCR beta chain is a study of blood T cell repertoires in COVID-19. Study as a whole: PBMCs, B-cell-depleted T cells, or T cells were the source of the cDNA or gDNA that made up the material.

Only in-frame clones appear in the TCRdb table, and some are missing; sequencing was by immunoSEQ multiplex PCR. This sample carries about 110,000 clones, approximately 70% of them seen once, and the ten largest clones take less than 10%. The receptor was derived from a woman aged 60 to 75 with acute or convalescent COVID-19. Sequencing was done on a sample of peripheral blood.

CDR3 amino acids: CASSSSQGGWNTGELFF. The CDR3 DNA is TGTGCCAGCAGCTCTTCACAGGGGGGTTGGAACACCGGGGAGCTGTTTTTT. The rearrangement joins TRBV5-4 to TRBJ2-2; TRBD1 agrees at 8 bases. V gave up 3 bases and J gave up 1 base; unmatched junction bases: 8. The CDR3 consists of 17 residues. Germline CDR1 is SGHNT and CDR2 is YYREEE (reference sequence).